Presented here are 13 T cell receptor beta chains from one specimen sequenced in a study of identical twins. TCRdb used MiXCR to reprocess the 5' RACE reads, holding one entry per CDR3 protein. Of 1.5 million to 2 million distinct CDR3 sequences listed, more than 30% were seen once; the top ten hold about 0.3%. The sequenced sample consisted of cord blood. The receptors stem from a newborn girl in good health.

The chain has TRBV7-8 and TRBJ1-2; D unclear. Trimming shortened V by 0 bases and J by 2 bases, and 13 bases separated the two germline ends. Germline V gene data show CDR1 as SGHVS and CDR2 as FQNEAQ. The CDR3 is 16 residues long. CDR3: CASSLARAGKNYGYTF. The CDR3, as DNA: TGTGCCAGCAGCTTAGCACGGGCAGGCAAGAACTATGGCTACACCTTC.

This clonotype was found a few times. This chain uses TRBV12-3 or TRBV12-4 with TRBJ1-2; D call uncertain. Trimming removed 3 bases from V and 8 bases from J, with 19 bases in between. This CDR3 is 15 amino acids long. The CDR3 here is CASSFSGLPGGGYTF. The CDR3 region has the DNA TGTGCCAGCAGTTTCTCCGGCTTACCGGGAGGGGGCTACACCTTC.

This clonotype was observed a handful of times. The rearrangement uses TRBV19 and TRBJ2-1; D gene ambiguous. Germline CDR1 is LNHDA and CDR2 is SQIVND (reference sequence). The CDR3 sequence is 11 residues long. V lost 3 bases to trimming and J lost 5 bases, with 2 bases between them. CDR3 amino acids: CASSMDNEQFF. The CDR3 DNA reads TGTGCCAGTAGTATGGACAATGAGCAGTTCTTC.

The J gene is TRBJ2-7, the V gene TRBV11-2; TRBD1 agrees at 7 bases. The CDR3 length is 15 residues. The V segment lost 6 bases and the J segment 1 base; nucleotides outside the gene matches: 9. Germline lookup yields CDR1 SGHAT and CDR2 FQNNGV. Written as DNA, the CDR3 is TGTGCCAGCAGACCACCGGGACAGAGATCCTACGAGCAGTACTTC. It translates to CASRPPGQRSYEQYF.

This sequence joins TRBV4-2 and TRBJ2-7; a weak D match, TRBD1 (6 bases). The germline V and J ends were trimmed by 1 base and 0 bases, with 13 bases remaining between them. The CDR3 runs 16 residues. CDR1 and CDR2 (germline): LGHNA, YNFKEQ. This CDR3 is CASSQVGQSFSYEQYF. CDR3 bases: TGTGCCAGCAGCCAAGTCGGACAGTCCTTCTCCTACGAGCAGTACTTC.

This clonotype was seen a handful of times. This chain links TRBV28 with TRBJ1-6, with TRBD1 identical over 7 bases. Germline V lookup: CDR1 MDHEN, CDR2 SYDVKM. J lost 5 bases, V lost 3 bases, and 4 bases had no gene match. The CDR3 has 15 amino acids. The CDR3 region has the DNA TGTGCCAGCAGTTTCTTGACAGGGAATAATTCACCCCTCCACTTT. It yields the protein CASSFLTGNNSPLHF.

The CDR3, as DNA: TGTGCCAGCAGAAGCTACAGGGGATTTAACACTGAAGCTTTCTTT. Its translation is CASRSYRGFNTEAFF. V usage is TRBV12-3 or TRBV12-4 and J usage is TRBJ1-1; 7 bases agree with TRBD1. The CDR3 consists of 15 residues. Trimming removed 6 bases from V and 2 bases from J; junction bases left unmatched: 9.

The chain links TRBV20-1 to TRBJ1-2; perhaps TRBD1 as D (6 bases). The CDR3 has 14 residues. The V gene's germline CDR1 is DFQATT and CDR2 SNEGSKA (reference sequence). V gave up 5 bases and J gave up 8 bases, with 21 bases separating them. In nucleotides, the CDR3 is TGCAGTGCTCAAGATATACAGGGACGTTACGGCTACACCTTC. This sequence encodes CSAQDIQGRYGYTF.

This clonotype appeared many times. The gene calls are TRBV6-4 and TRBJ2-3, with TRBD2 matching 13 bases. Per germline, CDR1 MRHNA and CDR2 SNTAGT. J gave up 5 bases and V 4 bases, and 0 bases lay outside the gene matches. CDR3 length equals 14 residues. The CDR3 loop reads CASSGLAGGDTQYF. The CDR3 coding sequence is TGTGCCAGCAGTGGACTAGCGGGAGGAGATACGCAGTATTTT.

The chain links TRBV29-1 to TRBJ1-1; D might be TRBD1 (6 bases). V gave up 7 bases and J gave up 1 base, with 10 bases separating them. The germline V gene has CDR1 SQVTM and CDR2 ANQGSEA. The CDR3 runs 12 residues. CDR3 amino acids: CSGPQGNTEAFF. The CDR3 DNA follows: TGCAGCGGCCCACAGGGGAACACTGAAGCTTTCTTT.

This sequence joins TRBV7-6 and TRBJ2-3, with no clear D. Germline CDR1 is SGHVS and CDR2 is FNYEAQ. CDR3 length equals 18 residues. The V end was cut by 2 bases, the J end by 0 bases, with 18 bases between. The CDR3 is CASSLYPPLVTSTDTQYF. CDR3 DNA sequence: TGTGCCAGCAGCTTATACCCCCCGCTAGTTACTAGCACAGATACGCAGTATTTT.

The chain has TRBV11-3 and TRBJ2-2; weak D call: TRBD2 (5 bases). CDR1 and CDR2 (germline): SGHNT, YENEEA. The CDR3 spans 14 residues. The V and J ends lost 4 bases and 5 bases respectively, with 11 bases between them. DNA for the CDR3: TGTGCCAGCAGCTCCTACCGGACTACCGGGGAGCTGTTTTTT. Translated, it gives CASSSYRTTGELFF.

This clonotype was seen repeatedly, ten times or more. At one end the junction does not follow the germline gene, possibly because of a read error. This chain joins TRBV20-1 and TRBJ2-1; 8 positions agree with TRBD2. This CDR3 is built from 15 residues. The germline CDR1 and CDR2 sequences are DFQATT and SNEGSKA (reference sequence). CDR3 nucleotide sequence: TGCAGTGCGAGAGAGCGGGGGAGCTCCTACAATGAGCAGTTCTTC. Amino acid sequence: CSARERGSSYNEQFF.